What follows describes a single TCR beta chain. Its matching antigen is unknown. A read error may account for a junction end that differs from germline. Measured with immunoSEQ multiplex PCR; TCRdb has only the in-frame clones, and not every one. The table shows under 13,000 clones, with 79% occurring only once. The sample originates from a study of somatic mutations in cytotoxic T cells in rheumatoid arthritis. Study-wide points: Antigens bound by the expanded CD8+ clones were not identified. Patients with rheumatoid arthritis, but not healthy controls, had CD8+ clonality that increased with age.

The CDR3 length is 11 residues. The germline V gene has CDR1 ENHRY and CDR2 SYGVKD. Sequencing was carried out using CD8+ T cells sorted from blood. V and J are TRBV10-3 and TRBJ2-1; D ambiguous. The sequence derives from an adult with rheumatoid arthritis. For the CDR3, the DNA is TGTGCCAGCAGTAGCCACAATGAGCAGTTCTTC. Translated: CASSSHNEQFF.